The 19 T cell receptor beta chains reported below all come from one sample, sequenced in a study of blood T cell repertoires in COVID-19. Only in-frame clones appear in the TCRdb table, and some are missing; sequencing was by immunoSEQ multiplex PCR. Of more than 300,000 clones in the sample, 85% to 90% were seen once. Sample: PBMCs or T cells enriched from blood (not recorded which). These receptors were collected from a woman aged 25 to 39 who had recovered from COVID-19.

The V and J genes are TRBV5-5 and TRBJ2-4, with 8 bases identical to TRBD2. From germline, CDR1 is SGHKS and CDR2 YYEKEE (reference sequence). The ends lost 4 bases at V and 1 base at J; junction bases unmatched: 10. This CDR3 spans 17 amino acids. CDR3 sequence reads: CASSPTRGGIAKNIQYF. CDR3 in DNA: TGTGCCAGCAGCCCCACCCGGGGGGGGATCGCCAAAAACATTCAGTACTTC.

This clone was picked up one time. DNA of the CDR3: TGCGCCAGCAGCCTGGGACTAGCGGGAGGCGAGCAGTACTTC. As protein: CASSLGLAGGEQYF. This chain connects TRBV5-1 to TRBJ2-7; 15 bases fit TRBD2. Germline-derived CDR1 and CDR2 are SGHRS and YFSETQ. The CDR3 is 14 residues long. The trim removed 4 bases at V and 6 bases at J, leaving 2 bases unmatched.

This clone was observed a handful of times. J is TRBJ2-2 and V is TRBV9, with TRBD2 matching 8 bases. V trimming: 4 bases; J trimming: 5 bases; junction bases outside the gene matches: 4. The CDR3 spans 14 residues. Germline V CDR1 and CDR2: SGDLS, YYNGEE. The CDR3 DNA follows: TGTGCCAGCAGCCTCACTAGCGGAACCGGGGAGCTGTTTTTT. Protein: CASSLTSGTGELFF.

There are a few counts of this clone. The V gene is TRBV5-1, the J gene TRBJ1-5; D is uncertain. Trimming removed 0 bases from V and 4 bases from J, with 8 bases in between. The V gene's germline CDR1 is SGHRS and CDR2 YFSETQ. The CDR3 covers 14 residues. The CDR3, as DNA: TGCGCCAGCAGCTTGGGGGCAGTTAATCAGCCCCAGCATTTT. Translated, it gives CASSLGAVNQPQHF.

The CDR3 DNA reads TGTGCCAGCAGTCCGCTACGGGCGGGCTCCTACAATGAGCAGTTCTTC. This encodes CASSPLRAGSYNEQFF. The gene calls are TRBV27 and TRBJ2-1, with a tentative D call TRBD2 (5 bases). The CDR3 has 16 residues. Trimming removed 5 bases at V and 0 bases at J, with 14 bases between. CDR1 is MNHEY and CDR2 is SMNVEV in the germline V gene (reference sequence).

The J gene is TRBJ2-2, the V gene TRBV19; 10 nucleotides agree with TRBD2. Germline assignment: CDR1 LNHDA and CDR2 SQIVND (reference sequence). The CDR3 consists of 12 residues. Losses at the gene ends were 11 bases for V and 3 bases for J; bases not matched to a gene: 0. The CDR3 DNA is TGTGCCGGACTAGCGGACACCGGGGAGCTGTTTTTT. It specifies CAGLADTGELFF.

The CDR3 loop reads CASSIGQRITGELFF. The CDR3 DNA reads TGTGCCAGTAGTATAGGGCAGCGTATCACCGGGGAGCTGTTTTTT. This chain joins TRBV19 and TRBJ2-2; D ambiguous. This CDR3 is 15 amino acids long. The V end was cut by 1 base, the J end by 4 bases, with 10 bases between. CDR1 is LNHDA, CDR2 SQIVND, per germline (reference sequence).

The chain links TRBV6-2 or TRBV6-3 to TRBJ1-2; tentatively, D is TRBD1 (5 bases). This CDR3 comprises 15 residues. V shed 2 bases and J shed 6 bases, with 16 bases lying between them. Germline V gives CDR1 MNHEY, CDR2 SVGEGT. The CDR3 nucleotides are TGTGCCAGCAGTTACGGTAGCAGACAGTTGGATGGCTACACCTTC. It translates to CASSYGSRQLDGYTF.

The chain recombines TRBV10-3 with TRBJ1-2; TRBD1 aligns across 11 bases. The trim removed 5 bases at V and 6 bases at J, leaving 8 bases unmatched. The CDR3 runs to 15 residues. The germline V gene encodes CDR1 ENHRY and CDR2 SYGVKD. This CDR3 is CAISLGTGGPDGYTF. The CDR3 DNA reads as TGTGCCATCAGTCTAGGGACAGGGGGACCTGATGGCTACACCTTC.

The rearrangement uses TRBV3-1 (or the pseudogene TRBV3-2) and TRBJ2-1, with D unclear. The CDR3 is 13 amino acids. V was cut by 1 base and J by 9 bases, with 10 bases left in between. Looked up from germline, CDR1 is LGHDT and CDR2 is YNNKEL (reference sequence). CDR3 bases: TGTGCCAGCAGCCAAGGCACCACGGGTGAGCAGTTCTTC. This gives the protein CASSQGTTGEQFF.

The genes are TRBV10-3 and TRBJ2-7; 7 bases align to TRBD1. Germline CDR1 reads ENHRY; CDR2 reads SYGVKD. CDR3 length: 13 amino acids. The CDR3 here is CAYGTENSYEQYF. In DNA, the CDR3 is TGTGCGTACGGGACAGAAAATTCCTACGAGCAGTACTTC.

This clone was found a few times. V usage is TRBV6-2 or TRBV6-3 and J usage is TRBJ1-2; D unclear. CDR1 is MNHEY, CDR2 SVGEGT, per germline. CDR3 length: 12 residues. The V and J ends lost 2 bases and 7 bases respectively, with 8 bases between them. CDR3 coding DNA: TGTGCCAGCAGTTACATGCAGGTTGGCTACACCTTC. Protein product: CASSYMQVGYTF.

The DNA of the CDR3 is TGTGCCTGGAGTGCTACCTACGAGCAGTACTTC. This codes for CAWSATYEQYF. The chain carries TRBV30 and TRBJ2-7; no definite D call. Germline assignment: CDR1 GTSNPN and CDR2 SVGIG (reference sequence). The CDR3 totals 11 residues. V gave up 1 base and J gave up 2 bases, with 3 bases separating them. Full variable domain (missing parts from reference TRBV30 and TRBJ2-7): SQTIHQWPATLVQPVGSPLSLECTVEGTSNPNLYWYRQAAGRGLQLLFYSVGIGQISSEVPQNLSASRPQDRQFILSSKKLLLSDSGFYLCAWSATYEQYFGPGTRLTVT.

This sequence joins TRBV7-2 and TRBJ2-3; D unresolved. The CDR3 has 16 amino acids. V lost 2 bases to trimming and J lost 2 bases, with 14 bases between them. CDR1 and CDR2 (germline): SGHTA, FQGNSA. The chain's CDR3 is CASSLFGGEPTDTQYF. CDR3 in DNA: TGTGCCAGCAGCTTATTTGGCGGAGAGCCCACAGATACGCAGTATTTT.

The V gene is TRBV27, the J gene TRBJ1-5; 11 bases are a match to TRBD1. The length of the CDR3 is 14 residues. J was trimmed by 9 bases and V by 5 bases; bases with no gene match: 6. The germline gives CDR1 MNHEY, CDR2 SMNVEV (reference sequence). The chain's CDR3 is CASSNRDRGGPQHF. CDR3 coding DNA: TGTGCCAGCAGTAACAGGGACAGGGGGGGGCCCCAGCATTTT.

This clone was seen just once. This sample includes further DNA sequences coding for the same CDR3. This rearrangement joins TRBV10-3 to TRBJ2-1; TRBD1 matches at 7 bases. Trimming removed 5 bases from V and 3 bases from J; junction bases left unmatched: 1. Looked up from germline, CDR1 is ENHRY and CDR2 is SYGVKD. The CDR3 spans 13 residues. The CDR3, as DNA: TGTGCCATCAGTACAGGGGTCTACAATGAGCAGTTCTTC. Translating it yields CAISTGVYNEQFF.

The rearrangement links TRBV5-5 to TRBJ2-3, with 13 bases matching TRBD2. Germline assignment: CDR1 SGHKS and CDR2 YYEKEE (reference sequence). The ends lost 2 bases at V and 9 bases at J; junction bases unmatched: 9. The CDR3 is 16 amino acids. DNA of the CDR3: TGTGCCAGCAGCTTTCCGGGACTAGCGGGAATGAACACGCAGTATTTT. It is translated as CASSFPGLAGMNTQYF.

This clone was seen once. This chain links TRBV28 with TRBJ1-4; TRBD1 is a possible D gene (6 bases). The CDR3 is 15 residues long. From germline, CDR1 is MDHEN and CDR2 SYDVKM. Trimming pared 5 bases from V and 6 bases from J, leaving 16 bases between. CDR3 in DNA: TGTGCCAGCAGTCCCCTACGGGGGGCCGATGAAAAACTGTTTTTT. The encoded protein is CASSPLRGADEKLFF.

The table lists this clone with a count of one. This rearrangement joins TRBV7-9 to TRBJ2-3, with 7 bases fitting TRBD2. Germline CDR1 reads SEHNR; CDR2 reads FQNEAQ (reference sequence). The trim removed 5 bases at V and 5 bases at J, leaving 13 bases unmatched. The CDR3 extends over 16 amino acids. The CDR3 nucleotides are TGTGCCAGCAGCCCACGGGAGCTAGCGGTTAGAGATACGCAGTATTTT. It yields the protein CASSPRELAVRDTQYF. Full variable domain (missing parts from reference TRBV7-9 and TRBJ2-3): DTGVSQNPRHKITKRGQNVTFRCDPISEHNRLYWYRQTLGQGPEFLTYFQNEAQLEKSRLLSDRFSAERPKGSFSTLEIQRTEQGDSAMYLCASSPRELAVRDTQYFGPGTRLTVL.